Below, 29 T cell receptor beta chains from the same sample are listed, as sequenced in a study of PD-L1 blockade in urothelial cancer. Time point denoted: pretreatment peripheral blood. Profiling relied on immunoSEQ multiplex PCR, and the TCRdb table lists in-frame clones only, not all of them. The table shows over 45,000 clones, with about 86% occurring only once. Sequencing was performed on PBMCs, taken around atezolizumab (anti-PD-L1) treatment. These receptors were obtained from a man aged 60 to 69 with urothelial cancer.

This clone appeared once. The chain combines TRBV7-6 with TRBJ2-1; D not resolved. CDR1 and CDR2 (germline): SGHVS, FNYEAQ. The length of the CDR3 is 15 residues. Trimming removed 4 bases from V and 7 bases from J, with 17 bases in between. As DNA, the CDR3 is TGTGCCAGCAGCTCCAAAGCCTCCAATGATAATGAGCAGTTCTTC. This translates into CASSSKASNDNEQFF.

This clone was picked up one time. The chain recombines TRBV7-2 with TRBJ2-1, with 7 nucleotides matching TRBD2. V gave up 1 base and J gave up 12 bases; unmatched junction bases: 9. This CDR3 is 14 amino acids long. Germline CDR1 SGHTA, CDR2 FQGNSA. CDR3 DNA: TGTGCCAGCAGCTTAGAGCGGGGTGCTGGGGTGCAGTTCTTC. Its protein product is CASSLERGAGVQFF.

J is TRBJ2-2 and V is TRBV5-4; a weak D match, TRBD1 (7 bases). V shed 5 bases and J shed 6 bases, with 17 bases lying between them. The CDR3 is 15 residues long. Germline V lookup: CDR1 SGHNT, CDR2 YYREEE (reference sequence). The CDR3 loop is CASSHQGGFAGELFF. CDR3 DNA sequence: TGTGCCAGCAGTCACCAGGGGGGATTTGCCGGGGAGCTGTTTTTT.

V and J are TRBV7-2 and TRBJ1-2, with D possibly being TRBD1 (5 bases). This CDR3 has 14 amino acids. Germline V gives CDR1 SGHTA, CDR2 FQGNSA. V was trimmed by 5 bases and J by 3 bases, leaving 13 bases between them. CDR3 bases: TGTGCCAGCAGCCCCGGCGGGGGGTACTATGGCTACACCTTC. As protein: CASSPGGGYYGYTF. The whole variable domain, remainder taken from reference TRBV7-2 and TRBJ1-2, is GAGVSQSPSNKVTEKGKDVELRCDPISGHTALYWYRQSLGQGLEFLIYFQGNSAPDKSGLPSDRFSAERTGGSVSTLTIQRTQQEDSAVYLCASSPGGGYYGYTFGSGTRLTVV.

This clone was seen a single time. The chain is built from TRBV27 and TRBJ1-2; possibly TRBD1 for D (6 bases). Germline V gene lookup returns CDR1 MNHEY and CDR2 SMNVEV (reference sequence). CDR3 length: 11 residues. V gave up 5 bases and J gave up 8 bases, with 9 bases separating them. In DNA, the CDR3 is TGTGCCAGCAGTCAGGGGTACGGCTACACCTTC. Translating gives CASSQGYGYTF.

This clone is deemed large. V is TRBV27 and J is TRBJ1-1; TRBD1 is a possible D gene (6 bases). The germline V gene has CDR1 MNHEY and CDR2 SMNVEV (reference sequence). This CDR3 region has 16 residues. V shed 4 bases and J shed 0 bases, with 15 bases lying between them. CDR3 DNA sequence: TGTGCCAGCAGTTCCTACAGGGTTTCCTTGAACACTGAAGCTTTCTTT. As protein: CASSSYRVSLNTEAFF.

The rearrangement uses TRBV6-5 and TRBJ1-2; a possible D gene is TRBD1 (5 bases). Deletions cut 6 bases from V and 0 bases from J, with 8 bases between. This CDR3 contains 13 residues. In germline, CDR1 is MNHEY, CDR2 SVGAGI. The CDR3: CASRDSANYGYTF. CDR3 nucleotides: TGTGCCAGCAGAGACAGCGCTAACTATGGCTACACCTTC.

CDR3 in amino acids: CASSLAPGVTEAFF. The DNA for the CDR3 is TGCGCCAGCAGCTTGGCCCCGGGGGTCACTGAAGCTTTCTTT. The rearrangement uses TRBV5-1 and TRBJ1-1; possible D gene TRBD1, 5 bases. The germline CDR1 and CDR2 sequences are SGHRS and YFSETQ. There are 14 residues in the CDR3. V dropped 0 bases and J dropped 4 bases, with 10 bases sitting between them.

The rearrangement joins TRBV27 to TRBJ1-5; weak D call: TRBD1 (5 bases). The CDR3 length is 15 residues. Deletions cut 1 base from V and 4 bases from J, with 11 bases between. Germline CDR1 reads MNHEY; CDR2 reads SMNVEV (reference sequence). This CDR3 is CASSLWGVGNQPQHF. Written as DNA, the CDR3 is TGTGCCAGCAGTTTATGGGGGGTAGGGAATCAGCCCCAGCATTTT.

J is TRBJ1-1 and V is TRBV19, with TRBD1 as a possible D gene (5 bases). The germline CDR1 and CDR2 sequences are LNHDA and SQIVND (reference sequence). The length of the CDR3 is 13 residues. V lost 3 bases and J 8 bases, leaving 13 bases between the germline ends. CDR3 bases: TGTGCCAGTAGTATTAAAGCGGGACGCGAAGCTTTCTTT. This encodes CASSIKAGREAFF.

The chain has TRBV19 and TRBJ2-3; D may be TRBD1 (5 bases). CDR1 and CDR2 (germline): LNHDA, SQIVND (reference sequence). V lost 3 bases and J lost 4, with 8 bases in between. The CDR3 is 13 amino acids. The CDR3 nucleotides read TGTGCCAGTAGTATTCAGGGTGCAGATACGCAGTATTTT. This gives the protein CASSIQGADTQYF.

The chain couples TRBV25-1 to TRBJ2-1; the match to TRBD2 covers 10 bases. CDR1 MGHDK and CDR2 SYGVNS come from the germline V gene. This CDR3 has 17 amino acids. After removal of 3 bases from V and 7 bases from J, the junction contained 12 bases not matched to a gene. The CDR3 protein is CASSDLVLAGAGNEQFF. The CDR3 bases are TGTGCCAGCAGTGATCTCGTCCTAGCGGGAGCGGGGAATGAGCAGTTCTTC.

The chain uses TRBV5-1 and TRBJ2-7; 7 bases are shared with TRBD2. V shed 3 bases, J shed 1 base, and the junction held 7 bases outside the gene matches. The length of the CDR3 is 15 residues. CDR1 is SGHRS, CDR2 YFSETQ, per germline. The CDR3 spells CASSSRAGPSYEQYF. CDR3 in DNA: TGCGCCAGCAGCTCGCGAGCGGGACCTTCCTACGAGCAGTACTTC.

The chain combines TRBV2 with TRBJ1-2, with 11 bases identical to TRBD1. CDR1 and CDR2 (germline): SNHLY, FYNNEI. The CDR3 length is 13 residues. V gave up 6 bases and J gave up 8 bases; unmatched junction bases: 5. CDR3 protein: CASREDRGLGYTF. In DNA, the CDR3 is TGTGCCAGCAGGGAGGACAGGGGGCTAGGCTACACCTTC. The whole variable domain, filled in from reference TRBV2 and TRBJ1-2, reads EPEVTQTPSHQVTQMGQEVILRCVPISNHLYFYWYRQILGQKVEFLVSFYNNEISEKSEIFDDQFSVERPDGSNFTLKIRSTKLEDSAMYFCASREDRGLGYTFGSGTRLTVV.

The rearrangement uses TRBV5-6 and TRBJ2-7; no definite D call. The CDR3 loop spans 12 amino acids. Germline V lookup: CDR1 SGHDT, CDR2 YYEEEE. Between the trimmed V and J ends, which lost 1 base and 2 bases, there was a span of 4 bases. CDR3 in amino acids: CASSLLPYEQYF. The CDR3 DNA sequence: TGTGCCAGCAGCTTGCTTCCCTACGAGCAGTACTTC.

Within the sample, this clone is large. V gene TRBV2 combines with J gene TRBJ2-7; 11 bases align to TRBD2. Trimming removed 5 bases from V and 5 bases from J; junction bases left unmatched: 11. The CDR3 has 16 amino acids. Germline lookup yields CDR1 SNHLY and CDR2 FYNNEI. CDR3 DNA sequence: TGTGCCAGCAGTTCCTGGCTAGCGGGGGGTGCGGACGAGCAGTACTTC. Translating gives CASSSWLAGGADEQYF.

The CDR3 is CASSQARRGKLFF. The CDR3 DNA sequence: TGTGCCAGCAGCCAGGCGAGGAGGGGCAAACTGTTTTTT. V gene TRBV7-2 combines with J gene TRBJ1-4; the D gene is possibly TRBD1 (5 bases). Trimming took off 5 bases at V and 11 bases at J, with 15 bases between the two ends. CDR3 length equals 13 residues. Germline V gene lookup returns CDR1 SGHTA and CDR2 FQGNSA.

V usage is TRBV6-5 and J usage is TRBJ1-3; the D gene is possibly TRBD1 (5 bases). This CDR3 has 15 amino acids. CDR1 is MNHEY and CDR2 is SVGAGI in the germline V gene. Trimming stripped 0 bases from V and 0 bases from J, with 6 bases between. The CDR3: CASSYSGGSGNTIYF. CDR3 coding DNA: TGTGCCAGCAGTTACTCGGGGGGCTCTGGAAACACCATATATTTT.

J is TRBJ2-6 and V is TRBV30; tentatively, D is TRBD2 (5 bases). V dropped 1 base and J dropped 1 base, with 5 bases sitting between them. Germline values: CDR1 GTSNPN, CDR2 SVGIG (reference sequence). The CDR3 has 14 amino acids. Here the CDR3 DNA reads TGTGCCTGGAGTGGGACTTCTGGGGCCAACGTCCTGACTTTC. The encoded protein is CAWSGTSGANVLTF.

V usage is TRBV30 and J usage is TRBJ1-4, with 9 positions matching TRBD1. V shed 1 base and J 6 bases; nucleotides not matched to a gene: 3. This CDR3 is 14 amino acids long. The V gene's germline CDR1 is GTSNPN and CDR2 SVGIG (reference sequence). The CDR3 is CAWSETGGYEKLFF. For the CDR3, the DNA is TGTGCCTGGAGTGAGACAGGGGGGTATGAAAAACTGTTTTTT.

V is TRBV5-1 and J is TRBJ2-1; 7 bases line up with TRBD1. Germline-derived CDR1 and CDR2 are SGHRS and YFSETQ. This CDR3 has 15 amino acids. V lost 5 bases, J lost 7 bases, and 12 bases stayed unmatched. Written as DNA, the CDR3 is TGCGCCAGCAGGAGAGCGACAGGGATGTCGAATGAGCAGTTCTTC. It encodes CASRRATGMSNEQFF.

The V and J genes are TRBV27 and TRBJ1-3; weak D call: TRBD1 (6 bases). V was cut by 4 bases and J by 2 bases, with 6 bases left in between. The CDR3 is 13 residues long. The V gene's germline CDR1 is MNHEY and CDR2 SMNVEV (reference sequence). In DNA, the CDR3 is TGTGCCAGCAGTTGGGGGCCTGGAAACACCATATATTTT. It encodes CASSWGPGNTIYF.

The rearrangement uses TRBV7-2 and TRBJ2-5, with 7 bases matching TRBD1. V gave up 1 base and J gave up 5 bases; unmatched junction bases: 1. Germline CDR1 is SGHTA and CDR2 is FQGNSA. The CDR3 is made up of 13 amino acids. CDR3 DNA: TGTGCCAGCAGCTTAGGCAGGGGGGAGACCCAGTACTTC. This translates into CASSLGRGETQYF.

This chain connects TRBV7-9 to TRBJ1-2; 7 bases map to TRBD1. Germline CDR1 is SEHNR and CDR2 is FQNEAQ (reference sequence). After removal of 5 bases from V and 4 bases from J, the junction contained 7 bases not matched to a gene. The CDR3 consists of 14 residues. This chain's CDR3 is CASSLLGTAYGYTF. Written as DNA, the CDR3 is TGTGCCAGCAGCCTACTCGGGACAGCCTATGGCTACACCTTC. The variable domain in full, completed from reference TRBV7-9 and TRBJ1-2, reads DTGVSQNPRHKITKRGQNVTFRCDPISEHNRLYWYRQTLGQGPEFLTYFQNEAQLEKSRLLSDRFSAERPKGSFSTLEIQRTEQGDSAMYLCASSLLGTAYGYTFGSGTRLTVV.

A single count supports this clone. CDR3 loop: CASSEDFIQPQHF. Written as DNA, the CDR3 is TGCGCCAGCAGTGAGGACTTTATTCAGCCCCAGCATTTT. This chain uses TRBV10-2 with TRBJ1-5; D gene uncertain. Germline assignment: CDR1 WSHSY and CDR2 SAAADI. The CDR3 covers 13 residues. V lost 2 bases and J 6 bases, leaving 8 bases between the germline ends.

The CDR3 sequence is CASREDRSSGNTIYF. In DNA, the CDR3 is TGTGCCAGCAGAGAGGACAGGTCTTCTGGAAACACCATATATTTT. The chain joins TRBV6-5 to TRBJ1-3; 7 bases are shared with TRBD1. Trimming took 6 bases from V and 1 from J; bases not matched to a gene: 6. Germline CDR1 MNHEY, CDR2 SVGAGI. This CDR3 spans 15 amino acids.

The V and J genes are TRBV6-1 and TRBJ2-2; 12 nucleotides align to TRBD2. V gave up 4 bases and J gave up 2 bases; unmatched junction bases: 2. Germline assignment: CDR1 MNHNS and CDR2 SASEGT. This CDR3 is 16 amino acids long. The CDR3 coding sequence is TGTGCCAGCAGTGGGACTAGCGGGACAAACACCGGGGAGCTGTTTTTT. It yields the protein CASSGTSGTNTGELFF.

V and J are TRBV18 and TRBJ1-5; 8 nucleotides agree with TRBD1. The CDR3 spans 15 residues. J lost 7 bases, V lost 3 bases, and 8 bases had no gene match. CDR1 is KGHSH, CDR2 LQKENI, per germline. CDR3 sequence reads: CASSPQGASGQPQHF. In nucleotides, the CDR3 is TGTGCCAGCTCACCTCAGGGGGCGTCGGGGCAGCCCCAGCATTTT.

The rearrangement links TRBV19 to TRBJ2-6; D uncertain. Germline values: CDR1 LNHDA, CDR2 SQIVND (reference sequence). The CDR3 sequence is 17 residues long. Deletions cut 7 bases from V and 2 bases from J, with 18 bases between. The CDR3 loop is CASTDFTRIPGANVLTF. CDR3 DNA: TGTGCCAGTACCGACTTTACACGGATACCTGGGGCCAACGTCCTGACTTTC.